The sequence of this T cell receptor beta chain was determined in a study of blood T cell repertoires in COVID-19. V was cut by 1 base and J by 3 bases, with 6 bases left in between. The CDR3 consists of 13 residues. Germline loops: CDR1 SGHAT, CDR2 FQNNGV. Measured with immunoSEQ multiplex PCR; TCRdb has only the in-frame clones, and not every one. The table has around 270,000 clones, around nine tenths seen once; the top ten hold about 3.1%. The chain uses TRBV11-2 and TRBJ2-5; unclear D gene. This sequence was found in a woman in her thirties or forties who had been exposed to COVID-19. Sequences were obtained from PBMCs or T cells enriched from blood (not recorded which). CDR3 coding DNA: TGTGCCAGCAGCTTAGCGGTTAAAGAGACCCAGTACTTC. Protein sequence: CASSLAVKETQYF.